A selection of T cell receptor beta chains follows, all from one sample in a study of blood T cell repertoires in COVID-19. Assay used: immunoSEQ multiplex PCR; TCRdb lists only in-frame clones, some missing. The sample has roughly 200,000 clones; 86% are singletons. Sequencing was performed on PBMCs or T cells enriched from blood (not recorded which). These receptors were collected from a woman in her 40s with acute COVID-19. Each CDR3 is given with its conserved first and last residue. D genes are given only for firm matches. Part of the rows lack a size; the others show once, few, many or a class for expanded clones.

TRBD2,TRBV12-5,NA,TRBJ2-7,TGTGCTAGTGGTTTGGCCCCTAGCGGGGGCAGGTCCTACGAGCAGTACTTC,CASGLAPSGGRSYEQYF
TRBD2,TRBV7-8,NA,TRBJ2-3,TGTGCCGGCAGCCCCCTTTACCGGACTAGCGGGGTCCCCTCCGGCACAGATACGCAGTATTTT,CAGSPLYRTSGVPSGTDTQYF
TRBD2,TRBV11-2,NA,TRBJ2-3,TGTGCCAGCAGCCCCTGGACTAGCGGGGGCACAGATACGCAGTATTTT,CASSPWTSGGTDTQYF
TRBD1,TRBV6-2/TRBV6-3,few,TRBJ2-7,TGTGCCAGCAGTACCCTCCGACAGGGTTTCCACGAGCAGTACTTC,CASSTLRQGFHEQYF
TRBD1,TRBV7-8,NA,TRBJ1-3,TGTGCCAGCAGCTTAGCTAGGACAGGGCACTCTGGAAACACCATATATTTT,CASSLARTGHSGNTIYF
NA,TRBV7-7,NA,TRBJ1-1,TGTGCCAGCAGCCAGACAGTTTCCACTGAAGCTTTCTTT,CASSQTVSTEAFF
NA,TRBV3-1/TRBV3-2,NA,TRBJ1-5,TGTGCCAGCAGCCAAGATTGGGGCAGAAAGTGTATTCAGCCCCAGCATTTT,CASSQDWGRKCIQPQHF
TRBD1,TRBV5-4,NA,TRBJ1-1,TGTGCCAGCAGCATCCGGGACAGGGGACTTACGAACACTGAAGCTTTCTTT,CASSIRDRGLTNTEAFF
NA,TRBV27,NA,TRBJ2-1,TGTGCCAGCAGTGAACTAAAACATGGCTCCTACAATGAGCAGTTCTTC,CASSELKHGSYNEQFF
NA,TRBV30,NA,TRBJ1-2,TGTGCCTGGAGTAGTCCCAGGGTGGGCTATGGCTACACCTTC,CAWSSPRVGYGYTF
NA,TRBV7-2,NA,TRBJ1-1,TGTGCCACCGGATACCGGGACACTGAAGCTTTCTTT,CATGYRDTEAFF
NA,TRBV7-9,NA,TRBJ1-3,TGTGCCGTCCGACAGTCGGGAGTTCACTCTGGAAACACCATATATTTT,CAVRQSGVHSGNTIYF
NA,TRBV5-1,NA,TRBJ1-5,TGCGCCAGCAGCTTCCCTCAGGACAATTGGGATCAGCCCCAGCATTTT,CASSFPQDNWDQPQHF
TRBD1,TRBV6-2/TRBV6-3,NA,TRBJ1-5,TGTGCCAGCAGTTATCTGACAGGGTGGAATCAGCCCCAGCATTTT,CASSYLTGWNQPQHF
TRBD1,TRBV3-1/TRBV3-2,NA,TRBJ1-3,TGTGCCAGCAGCCGAGCACGACAGGGAGTCTCTGGAAACACCATATATTTT,CASSRARQGVSGNTIYF
NA,TRBV29-1,NA,TRBJ1-1,TGCAGCGTTGACCGTGACGGAGACACTGAAGCTTTCTTT,CSVDRDGDTEAFF
TRBD1,TRBV5-1,few,TRBJ1-4,TGCGCCAGCAGCTCAGGGGGGGAAAAACTGTTTTTT,CASSSGGEKLFF
TRBD2,TRBV5-1,NA,TRBJ2-1,TGCGCCAGCAGCTTGCGCGGGGGGGCTCTTCGTGGTGAGCAGTTCTTC,CASSLRGGALRGEQFF
NA,TRBV5-4,few,TRBJ2-1,TGTGCCAGCAGCTTGGATGTGGGGGGATACTACAATGAGCAGTTCTTC,CASSLDVGGYYNEQFF
NA,TRBV19,NA,TRBJ1-1,TGTGCCAGTAGTCTACTCCGGCAGGGCGGTAGGGAAGCTTTCTTT,CASSLLRQGGREAFF
NA,TRBV2,NA,TRBJ1-6,TGTGCCACCAGCGCCCGCGGTCTGTCACCCCTCCACTTT,CATSARGLSPLHF
NA,TRBV11-1,NA,TRBJ1-1,TGTGCCAGCAGCTCCCACCAGGGGATACAGAACACTGAAGCTTTCTTT,CASSSHQGIQNTEAFF
NA,TRBV25-1,NA,TRBJ1-2,TGTGCCAGCAGTCGCGCTGGACAGACCGGCTACACCTTC,CASSRAGQTGYTF
NA,TRBV7-2,NA,TRBJ1-5,TGTGCCAGCAGCTTCGGGACACTTTATAGCAATCAGCCCCAGCATTTT,CASSFGTLYSNQPQHF
NA,TRBV3-1/TRBV3-2,NA,TRBJ1-3,TGTGCCAGCAGCCAACCCAGAGGGAACACCATATATTTT,CASSQPRGNTIYF
NA,TRBV18,once,TRBJ2-4,TGTGCCAGCTCACCGGGTATAACAGAAAACATTCAGTACTTC,CASSPGITENIQYF
TRBD1,TRBV11-3,once,TRBJ1-1,TGTGCCAGCAGCCCCCGGGGACAGACCAACACTGAAGCTTTCTTT,CASSPRGQTNTEAFF
TRBD1,TRBV13,NA,TRBJ2-7,TGTGCCAGCAGCCTCACGGGGACAGGGGCTCCCTACGAGCAGTACTTC,CASSLTGTGAPYEQYF
TRBD1,TRBV5-1,NA,TRBJ1-5,TGCGCCAGCAGCGCAGGGGGGTCTCAGCCCCAGCATTTT,CASSAGGSQPQHF
TRBD2,TRBV6-2/TRBV6-3,NA,TRBJ2-3,TGTGCCAGCAGTTACGCGCGGGGGGGCCTAGATACGCAGTATTTT,CASSYARGGLDTQYF
TRBD1,TRBV11-2,once,TRBJ2-5,TGTGCCAGCAGCCCATCACTGGGGACAGGTACCAAAGAGACCCAGTACTTC,CASSPSLGTGTKETQYF
NA,TRBV6-5,NA,TRBJ1-5,TGTGCCAGCAGTACCGACACAACTTATCAGCCCCAGCATTTT,CASSTDTTYQPQHF
NA,TRBV10-2,NA,TRBJ1-1,TGCGCCAGCAGTGGAGTGGTACTGAACACTGAAGCTTTCTTT,CASSGVVLNTEAFF
NA,TRBV6-5,NA,TRBJ1-6,TGTGCCAGCAGTTACTCGACACAGGGATTTTCACCCCTCCACTTT,CASSYSTQGFSPLHF
TRBD1,TRBV12-3/TRBV12-4,NA,TRBJ1-1,TGTGCCAGCAGTTCAGGGGGGAACACTGAAGCTTTCTTT,CASSSGGNTEAFF
NA,TRBV5-1,NA,TRBJ1-2,TGCGCCAGCAGCTTGGGAGCTTATGGCTACACCTTC,CASSLGAYGYTF
NA,TRBV7-2,once,TRBJ1-1,TGTGCCAGCAGCACGGGACTTGCCACTGAAGCTTTCTTT,CASSTGLATEAFF
NA,TRBV6-6,NA,TRBJ2-4,TGTGCCAGCAGTCTCGGCGGGACCAAAAACATTCAGTACTTC,CASSLGGTKNIQYF
NA,TRBV20-1,NA,TRBJ1-4,TGCAGTGCTCGGGTCGTTGAAAAACTGTTTTTT,CSARVVEKLFF
NA,TRBV4-1,NA,TRBJ2-7,TGCGCCAGCAGCTTGGAGCAGGGCGCCTACGAGCAGTACTTC,CASSLEQGAYEQYF